A single sample gave rise to the 3 T cell receptor beta chains below, sequenced in a study of blood T cell repertoires in COVID-19. Data came from immunoSEQ multiplex PCR; TCRdb stores just in-frame clones and leaves some out. The sample consists of 200,000 to 300,000 clones, approximately 86% of them appearing once. Sample: peripheral blood. All receptors derive from a woman in her twenties or thirties with acute or convalescent COVID-19.

The chain recombines TRBV9 with TRBJ2-7; 7 bases align to TRBD2. The CDR3 is 15 amino acids. The ends lost 3 bases at V and 6 bases at J; junction bases unmatched: 12. Germline V gives CDR1 SGDLS, CDR2 YYNGEE. The CDR3 loop is CASSGDYPQTIEQYF. In DNA, the CDR3 is TGTGCCAGCAGCGGGGACTACCCCCAAACTATCGAGCAGTACTTC.

Only one count was recorded for this clone. The chain has TRBV7-8 and TRBJ2-3, with TRBD2 matching over 7 bases. The CDR3 is 14 residues long. The J segment lost 1 base and the V segment lost 6 bases, leaving 4 bases of the junction unmatched. Germline values: CDR1 SGHVS, CDR2 FQNEAQ. CDR3 protein: CASRYAGGTDTQYF. As DNA, the CDR3 is TGTGCCAGCAGATACGCGGGGGGCACAGATACGCAGTATTTT. The full variable domain, completed using reference TRBV7-8 and TRBJ2-3, is GAGVSQSPRYKVAKRGQDVALRCDPISGHVSLFWYQQALGQGPEFLTYFQNEAQLDKSGLPSDRFFAERPEGSVSTLKIQRTQQEDSAVYLCASRYAGGTDTQYFGPGTRLTVL.

The rearrangement uses TRBV11-2 and TRBJ2-2, with 10 bases that match TRBD1. Germline V gene data show CDR1 as SGHAT and CDR2 as FQNNGV. The trim removed 6 bases at V and 6 bases at J, leaving 4 bases unmatched. This CDR3 is 14 amino acids long. CDR3 nucleotides: TGTGCCAGCAGTTTGACAGGGGGCCCCGGGGAGCTGTTTTTT. Protein sequence: CASSLTGGPGELFF.